One and the same sample provided the 9 T cell receptor beta chains below, sequenced in a study of CD8+ T cells in alopecia areata. Cell sorting was performed on pooled cutaneous lymph node cells with CD4, CD8alpha, NKG2D, NKG2ACE and other markers. The authors extracted RNA and reverse transcribed it into cDNA as the sequencing template. Using immunoSEQ multiplex PCR, the repertoire was profiled, and TCRdb retains in-frame clones only, with some absent. The sample has about 6,000 clones, none seen only once; the top ten hold over 25%. Sequences were obtained from CD8+ T cells sorted from a lymph node. The source of these receptors is a C3H/HeJ mouse with alopecia areata. The MHC haplotype of this mouse line is H2-k.

This clone was detected a few times. Gene names denote mouse genes. The CDR3 end lies 4 residues beyond the end of the read and is filled in from the germline J gene. The chain couples TRBV13-2 to TRBJ2-7, with 10 bases aligning to TRBD2. CDR3 length: 14 amino acids. Per the germline V gene, CDR1 is NNHNN and CDR2 is SYGAGS (reference sequence). The junction had 3 bases not matched to a gene; V was cut back by 5 bases and J by 1 base. The CDR3 reads CASGTGGRSYEQYF. Incomplete CDR3 DNA: TGTGCCAGCGGGACTGGGGGGAGGTCCTAT.

This clone was recorded many times. Genes here carry mouse names. The CDR3 end falls 4 residues outside the read, so it is completed with the germline J gene. The rearrangement uses TRBV13-3 and TRBJ2-1; 9 bases fit TRBD2. J was trimmed by 3 bases and V by 3 bases; bases with no gene match: 4. CDR3 length: 15 residues. Germline CDR1 and CDR2: NNHDY and SYVADS. The CDR3 region is CASSGRLGAYAEQFF. The sequenced CDR3 bases are TGTGCCAGCAGTGGACGACTGGGGGCCTATGCT.

This clone has ten or more counts. Gene and germline names: mouse. The CDR3 extends 4 residues past the end of the read, so its final part is completed from the germline J gene. The chain uses TRBV13-1 and TRBJ2-5; 7 bases agree with TRBD2. From germline, CDR1 is NSHNY and CDR2 SYGAGN. CDR3 length equals 15 residues. J was trimmed by 2 bases and V by 2 bases; bases with no gene match: 5. The CDR3 DNA, read in part, is TGTGCCAGCAGTGAGCTAACTGGGGTCCAAGAC. This encodes CASSELTGVQD. In full, the CDR3 is CASSELTGVQDTQYF.

This clone is labeled as medium-sized. The germline and genes are mouse ones. The observed sequence ends 4 residues before the CDR3 terminus, with the missing tail filled in from the germline J gene. This rearrangement joins TRBV13-3 to TRBJ2-4; 12 bases are a match to TRBD2. V lost 2 bases, J lost 2 bases, and 3 bases stayed unmatched. The CDR3 spans 16 residues. CDR1 and CDR2 (germline): NNHDY, SYVADS. The sequenced CDR3 bases are TGTGCCAGCAGTGAAGACTGGGGGGGCAATCAAAAC. Translated: CASSEDWGGNQN. The whole CDR3 sequence reads CASSEDWGGNQNTLYF.

This clone was detected ten times or more. Genes here carry mouse names. Coverage ceases 4 residues before the CDR3 finishes, and the germline J gene fills in the end. The chain employs TRBV31 and TRBJ2-7, with a weak D call TRBD2 (6 bases). The CDR3 length is 12 residues. CDR1 is GKSSPN and CDR2 is SITVG in the germline V gene. The CDR3 bases that were read are TGTGCCTGGAGTCTGGGGGGATAT. This sequence encodes CAWSLGGY. The whole CDR3 is CAWSLGGYEQYF.

Many counts were recorded for this clone. The gene symbols are mouse symbols. Read coverage stops 4 residues before the CDR3 terminus; the germline J gene supplies the remainder. This chain joins TRBV13-1 and TRBJ2-3; 11 nucleotides match TRBD2. Germline assignment: CDR1 NSHNY and CDR2 SYGAGN. The CDR3 runs to 15 residues. Unmatched junction bases numbered 0, after V lost 3 bases and J lost 0 bases. The sequenced CDR3 bases are TGTGCCAGCAGTGGGGACTGGGGGAGTGCAGAA. Encoded protein: CASSGDWGSAE. The full CDR3 sequence reads CASSGDWGSAETLYF.

This clone has only a few counts. Genes and germline are mouse. The read finishes 4 residues shy of the CDR3 end, and the germline J gene is used to complete it. The V call is TRBV1, the J call TRBJ2-1; 7 positions match TRBD1. The V gene's germline CDR1 is NSQYPW and CDR2 LRSPGD (reference sequence). This CDR3 spans 14 amino acids. CDR3: CTCSTAQGEAEQFF. The covered CDR3 bases are TGCACCTGCAGTACAGCCCAGGGGGAGGCT.

Note on this clone: These gene names are mouse names. CDR3 DNA (partial): TGTGCCAGCAGTGCCCAGGGAAAGGGGGAC. Its protein is CASSAQGKGD. The CDR3 in full is CASSAQGKGDTQYF. This chain joins TRBV13-3 and TRBJ2-5, with a possible D match to TRBD1 (5 bases). The CDR3 end lies 4 residues beyond the end of the read and is filled in from the germline J gene. The length of the CDR3 is 14 residues. Germline-derived CDR1 and CDR2 are NNHDY and SYVADS.

Concerning this clone itself: Gene names follow the mouse nomenclature. From the germline J gene comes the end of the CDR3, since the read stops 4 residues before it. This chain joins TRBV29 and TRBJ2-5; 9 bases align to TRBD2. CDR3 length: 15 residues. Germline-derived CDR1 and CDR2 are MSHET and SYDVDS. CDR3 protein: CASSLGDWDTDTQYF. Incomplete CDR3 DNA: TGTGCTAGCAGTTTAGGGGACTGGGATACGGAC.